What follows describes a single T cell receptor beta chain. Participants came from about 24 US areas, aged about 18 to 89 years. Assignment of participants to cohorts was predicated upon participant-reported clinical history. These data come from a study of blood T cell repertoires in COVID-19. Turning to the study itself: Sites in the United States, Italy and Spain provided acute and convalescent COVID-19 samples.

Original handling: Reference gene primers were amplified, and this amplification served to estimate nucleated cell counts. Clones were sequenced by immunoSEQ multiplex PCR, and TCRdb holds only the in-frame ones, with some missing. Clonal size and the V and J genes are those of that table, whereas D and trimming came from the DNA. Among about 240,000 clones, approximately 83% were seen once, and the ten largest hold about 3.3%. Trimming pared 4 bases from V and 5 bases from J, leaving 11 bases between. The CDR3 consists of 13 residues. The V gene's germline CDR1 is MGHDK and CDR2 SYGVNS. The sequenced sample was PBMCs or T cells enriched from blood (not recorded which). The clonotype comes from a woman between 40 and 55 years old with acute COVID-19. The J gene is TRBJ1-2, the V gene TRBV25-1; tentative D call: TRBD1 (5 bases). CDR3 region: CASSVERQYGYTF. CDR3 sequence (DNA): TGTGCCAGCAGTGTCGAGAGACAGTATGGCTACACCTTC.